The 26 T cell receptor beta chains in this list originate from one sample, sequenced in a study of CD8 T cells in Susac syndrome (dated by TCRdb to the late 2010s). Library prep was done by the immunoSEQ multiplex PCR assay. RNA was extracted using the RNeasy kit, and roughly 0.5 to 1 ug of the RNA was reverse transcribed with random hexamers. Using fastp trimming at Q25 and MiXCR clonotype assembly, TCRdb reanalyzed the public sequencing data and kept in-frame beta chains. For every CDR3 protein sequence, its rows merge into one entry that carries the most common genes and DNA. The sample records about 140,000 distinct CDR3 sequences, approximately 95% of which are singletons. About 0.08% of the sample belongs to the ten largest clones. The sequenced sample was CD4+ T cells from PBMCs. These receptors were obtained from a human donor with Susac syndrome.

This chain links TRBV29-1 with TRBJ1-1; weak D call: TRBD1 (5 bases). The CDR3 length is 12 residues. The ends were cut back, 7 bases at V and 5 bases at J, with 14 bases in the middle. Germline V gene lookup returns CDR1 SQVTM and CDR2 ANQGSEA. Here the CDR3 reads CSGNRGVTEAFF. The DNA for the CDR3 is TGCAGCGGGAATCGAGGGGTGACTGAAGCTTTCTTT.

The chain links TRBV13 to TRBJ2-4, with 9 bases that match TRBD1. After removal of 5 bases from V and 12 bases from J, the junction contained 14 bases not matched to a gene. The CDR3 spans 15 residues. Germline V gene lookup returns CDR1 PRHDT and CDR2 FYEKMQ (reference sequence). The CDR3 spells CASSPLYGTGTSQYF. The CDR3, as DNA: TGTGCCAGCAGCCCCCTCTACGGGACAGGGACGTCTCAGTACTTC.

The chain is built from TRBV14 and TRBJ2-7; a possible D gene is TRBD1 (6 bases). The CDR3 sequence is 14 residues long. The V end was cut by 5 bases, the J end by 0 bases, with 11 bases between. Germline assignment: CDR1 SGHDN and CDR2 FVKESK. The DNA of the CDR3 is TGTGCCAGCAGCTTAACAGGGAGCTCCTACGAGCAGTACTTC. This codes for CASSLTGSSYEQYF.

The V gene is TRBV12-3 or TRBV12-4, the J gene TRBJ2-1; TRBD2 aligns across 7 bases. CDR3 length: 15 amino acids. The trim removed 3 bases at V and 5 bases at J, leaving 7 bases unmatched. The CDR3 sequence is CASSFGLADNNEQFF. CDR3 nucleotide sequence: TGTGCCAGCAGTTTCGGCCTAGCGGATAACAATGAGCAGTTCTTC.

The V gene is TRBV29-1, the J gene TRBJ2-1, with TRBD1 identical over 9 bases. Per the germline V gene, CDR1 is SQVTM and CDR2 is ANQGSEA. The length of the CDR3 is 13 residues. The junction had 6 bases not matched to a gene; V was cut back by 3 bases and J by 9 bases. CDR3 residues: CSVDGQGWGEQFF. The CDR3 DNA follows: TGCAGCGTTGACGGACAGGGGTGGGGTGAGCAGTTCTTC.

The chain carries TRBV3-1 and TRBJ2-6; D may correspond to TRBD1 or TRBD2 (7 bases each). Trimming took 4 bases from V and 1 from J, leaving 17 bases between them. The CDR3 runs to 18 residues. Germline CDR1 reads LGHDT; CDR2 reads YNNKEL (reference sequence). CDR3 bases: TGTGCCAGCAGCCGGGAGGGGGCCTTTGTATCTGGGGCCAACGTCCTGACTTTC. Its translation: CASSREGAFVSGANVLTF.

The CDR3 DNA sequence: TGCAGTGCTAGCAGTCTTGTGGATACGCAGTATTTT. Its translation is CSASSLVDTQYF. V and J are TRBV20-1 and TRBJ2-3, with no clear D. CDR1 is DFQATT and CDR2 is SNEGSKA in the germline V gene (reference sequence). V gave up 3 bases and J gave up 6 bases, with 10 bases separating them. This CDR3 contains 12 residues.

The V and J genes are TRBV28 and TRBJ2-5; 9 bases line up with TRBD2. Germline CDR1 MDHEN, CDR2 SYDVKM. This CDR3 spans 13 amino acids. Unmatched junction bases numbered 6, after V lost 5 bases and J lost 8 bases. The CDR3 reads CASSGSGRPTQYF. CDR3 nucleotides: TGTGCCAGCAGTGGAAGCGGGAGGCCTACCCAGTACTTC.

The chain is built from TRBV14 and TRBJ1-5; D gene ambiguous. V lost 2 bases and J lost 5, with 10 bases in between. CDR3 length equals 14 residues. Per the germline V gene, CDR1 is SGHDN and CDR2 is FVKESK. CDR3 sequence (DNA): TGTGCCAGCAGCCAATCAGGCTTCCATCAGCCCCAGCATTTT. This encodes CASSQSGFHQPQHF.

The genes are TRBV20-1 and TRBJ1-1; 7 bases line up with TRBD1. Trimming cost V 6 bases and J 1 base; bases outside gene matches: 5. This CDR3 contains 13 residues. Germline V gene lookup returns CDR1 DFQATT and CDR2 SNEGSKA (reference sequence). CDR3 protein: CSAPRQGNTEAFF. The CDR3 coding sequence is TGCAGTGCCCCTCGACAGGGGAACACTGAAGCTTTCTTT.

This clonotype showed up just once. This chain joins TRBV20-1 and TRBJ2-2, with a tentative D call TRBD1 (5 bases). CDR3 length equals 14 residues. The germline V gene encodes CDR1 DFQATT and CDR2 SNEGSKA (reference sequence). The CDR3 nucleotides read TGCAGGGGGCCGGACGTTCTTAGCACCGGGGAGCTGTTTTTT. It yields the protein CRGPDVLSTGELFF.

This chain uses TRBV11-2 with TRBJ1-3; tentatively, D is TRBD1 (5 bases). CDR3 length equals 15 residues. The germline V gene has CDR1 SGHAT and CDR2 FQNNGV. V was clipped by 5 bases and J by 4 bases, with 15 bases between them. The CDR3 region has the DNA TGTGCCAGCAGCCCAACAGGCGGAAGGGGAAACACCATATATTTT. Translated: CASSPTGGRGNTIYF.

The chain combines TRBV5-1 with TRBJ2-2; D could derive from TRBD1 or TRBD2 (5 bases each). The CDR3 runs 13 residues. V was cut by 2 bases and J by 4 bases, with 6 bases left in between. The germline CDR1 and CDR2 sequences are SGHRS and YFSETQ. The CDR3: CASSFGATGELFF. The CDR3 DNA reads TGCGCCAGCAGCTTCGGGGCCACCGGGGAGCTGTTTTTT.

The genes are TRBV7-2 and TRBJ2-7; D is possibly TRBD2 (6 bases). Trimming cost V 5 bases and J 5 bases, with 13 bases left between them. CDR3 length equals 13 residues. Germline values: CDR1 SGHTA, CDR2 FQGNSA. In nucleotides, the CDR3 is TGTGCCAGCAGCACACCGACTAGTAACGAGCAGTACTTC. Its protein is CASSTPTSNEQYF.

V is TRBV20-1 and J is TRBJ2-5, with 8 bases fitting TRBD1. There are 14 residues in the CDR3. Germline-derived CDR1 and CDR2 are DFQATT and SNEGSKA (reference sequence). The trim removed 7 bases at V and 4 bases at J, leaving 11 bases unmatched. The chain's CDR3 is CSGEAGGASETQYF. The CDR3 DNA follows: TGCAGTGGGGAAGCAGGGGGCGCGTCAGAGACCCAGTACTTC.

The chain recombines TRBV3-1 with TRBJ1-6; a weak D match, TRBD1 (6 bases). Trimming removed 4 bases at V and 9 bases at J, with 19 bases between. In germline, CDR1 is LGHDT, CDR2 YNNKEL (reference sequence). The CDR3 extends over 16 amino acids. CDR3 in amino acids: CASSPSGGVGPSPLHF. CDR3 sequence (DNA): TGTGCCAGCAGCCCGTCCGGGGGCGTGGGTCCTTCACCCCTCCACTTT.

The chain carries TRBV2 and TRBJ1-4; 7 bases are shared with TRBD1. The CDR3 runs to 16 residues. From germline, CDR1 is SNHLY and CDR2 FYNNEI. V shed 10 bases, J shed 5 bases, and the junction held 16 bases outside the gene matches. CDR3 region: CAIAEDGQALNEKLFF. The CDR3 DNA follows: TGTGCCATAGCCGAGGACGGACAGGCCCTAAATGAAAAACTGTTTTTT.

The CDR3 region is CATSGGDRGKDEQYF. For the CDR3, the DNA is TGTGCCACCTCCGGGGGGGACAGGGGTAAGGACGAGCAGTACTTC. The chain carries TRBV6-6 and TRBJ2-7, with 10 bases aligning to TRBD1. The CDR3 consists of 15 residues. Trimming cost V 10 bases and J 5 bases; bases outside gene matches: 14. Germline V CDR1 and CDR2: MNHNY, SVGAGI (reference sequence).

CDR3 nucleotides: TGTGCCAGCAGGCCCGGGACTAGCTCCTACGAGCAGTACTTC. Amino acid sequence: CASRPGTSSYEQYF. J is TRBJ2-7 and V is TRBV12-3 or TRBV12-4; 8 nucleotides match TRBD2. The V segment lost 6 bases and the J segment 0 bases; nucleotides outside the gene matches: 4. The CDR3 is made up of 14 amino acids.

V usage is TRBV5-6 and J usage is TRBJ1-2; D not resolved. CDR3 length: 12 amino acids. V gave up 1 base and J gave up 7 bases, with 8 bases separating them. The germline V gene has CDR1 SGHDT and CDR2 YYEEEE. CDR3 in amino acids: CASSLRTGGYTF. DNA of the CDR3: TGTGCCAGCAGCTTGCGGACGGGTGGCTACACCTTC.

The J gene is TRBJ1-2, the V gene TRBV29-1; 8 bases match TRBD1. The germline V gene encodes CDR1 SQVTM and CDR2 ANQGSEA. The length of the CDR3 is 17 residues. After removal of 4 bases from V and 4 bases from J, the junction contained 17 bases not matched to a gene. The CDR3 sequence: CSVGATAGTGPSYGYTF. The CDR3 DNA follows: TGCAGCGTTGGGGCCACTGCTGGGACAGGACCATCCTATGGCTACACCTTC.

This clonotype was recorded only once. The V and J genes are TRBV15 and TRBJ2-3, with a tentative D call TRBD1 (6 bases). Germline CDR1 and CDR2: LNHNV and YYDKDF (reference sequence). V lost 2 bases and J lost 5, with 11 bases in between. CDR3 size: 14 residues. The CDR3 DNA reads TGTGCCACCAGCAGAAGGACAGTTGGAGATACGCAGTATTTT. As protein: CATSRRTVGDTQYF.

The rearrangement links TRBV29-1 to TRBJ1-1; TRBD1 is a possible D gene (6 bases). The CDR3 runs to 14 residues. Germline lookup yields CDR1 SQVTM and CDR2 ANQGSEA. The V end lost 0 bases, the J end lost 4 bases, and 12 bases lay between the germline ends. CDR3 sequence reads: CSVEDLLGATEAFF. The CDR3 DNA sequence: TGCAGCGTTGAAGATCTGTTGGGGGCCACTGAAGCTTTCTTT.

This chain joins TRBV6-5 and TRBJ2-5; 14 nucleotides line up with TRBD2. Losses at the gene ends were 6 bases for V and 4 bases for J; bases not matched to a gene: 4. Germline V lookup: CDR1 MNHEY, CDR2 SVGAGI. The CDR3 contains 15 residues. The CDR3 DNA sequence: TGTGCCAGCAGCCGACTAGCGGGAGGGGCAGAGACCCAGTACTTC. Translated, it gives CASSRLAGGAETQYF.

This clonotype is a singleton in its sample. The rearrangement uses TRBV27 and TRBJ1-2; D remains unclear. The V end lost 2 bases, the J end lost 5 bases, and 12 bases lay between the germline ends. Germline V gives CDR1 MNHEY, CDR2 SMNVEV (reference sequence). The CDR3 extends over 14 amino acids. The CDR3 region has the DNA TGTGCCAGCAGTTTAGCAGGCGGGGAATATGGCTACACCTTC. It codes for CASSLAGGEYGYTF.

The V and J genes are TRBV3-1 and TRBJ2-3; 9 bases map to TRBD2. Germline V gives CDR1 LGHDT, CDR2 YNNKEL (reference sequence). Losses at the gene ends were 1 base for V and 1 base for J; bases not matched to a gene: 12. The CDR3 loop spans 19 amino acids. The DNA for the CDR3 is TGTGCCAGCAGCCAAGGCCGCCTTAGCGGGAGTAGAGGCACAGATACGCAGTATTTT. It encodes CASSQGRLSGSRGTDTQYF.